This entry features one TCR beta chain sequence. Its antigen is not identified. The sample belongs to a study of post-analysis software for immune sequencing data. Background on the study: The courses of disease that were included comprised relapsing-remitting, secondary progressive and progressive-relapsing multiple sclerosis. Study results and limitations: Significantly lower normalized Chao1 diversity was found in patients with multiple sclerosis relative to controls. TRBV5-6, TRBV5-1 and TRBV20-1 were among four or five TRBV segments more frequent in patients than controls. Strong same-batch co-clustering of samples appeared with F measure clustering.

Unique molecular identifiers tagged the TCR beta cDNA libraries. Roughly 0.5 million cDNA molecules were obtained from roughly 1.1 to 9.2 million T cells. TCRdb used MiXCR to reprocess the PCR reads, holding one entry per CDR3 protein. The sample records some 500,000 distinct CDR3 sequences, around 40% being singletons. Germline CDR1 reads SGHRS; CDR2 reads YFSETQ. The V end lost 5 bases, the J end lost 3 bases, and 16 bases lay between the germline ends. CDR3 length equals 15 residues. This receptor was identified in a girl under 18 with multiple sclerosis. Sequencing input: blood. The chain uses TRBV5-1 and TRBJ2-3; D not certain. CDR3 in DNA: TGCGCCAGCAGGCTAAGCTACTTCGGGACAGATACGCAGTATTTT. Protein product: CASRLSYFGTDTQYF.